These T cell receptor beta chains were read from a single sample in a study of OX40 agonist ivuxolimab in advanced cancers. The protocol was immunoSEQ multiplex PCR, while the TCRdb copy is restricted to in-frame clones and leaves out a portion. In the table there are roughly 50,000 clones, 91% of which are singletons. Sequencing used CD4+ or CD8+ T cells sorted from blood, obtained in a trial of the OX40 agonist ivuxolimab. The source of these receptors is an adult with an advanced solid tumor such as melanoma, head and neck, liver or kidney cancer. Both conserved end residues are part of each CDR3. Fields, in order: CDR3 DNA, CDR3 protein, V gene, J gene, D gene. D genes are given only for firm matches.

CDR3 DNA: TGTGCCAGAATAAACGCCTACTACGAGCAGTACTTC; CDR3 protein: CARINAYYEQYF; V gene: TRBV5-3; J gene: TRBJ2-7; D gene: NA
CDR3 DNA: TGTGCCAGCACCTTAGCGGGGGGGTCTAATACGCAGTATTTT; CDR3 protein: CASTLAGGSNTQYF; V gene: TRBV28; J gene: TRBJ2-3; D gene: TRBD2
CDR3 DNA: TGTGCCAGCTCACCGGAACAGGGGGTAGGAGCTTTCTTT; CDR3 protein: CASSPEQGVGAFF; V gene: TRBV18; J gene: TRBJ1-1; D gene: TRBD1
CDR3 DNA: TGTGCCAGCAGCTCGGGGGAACCTTATGGCTACACCTTC; CDR3 protein: CASSSGEPYGYTF; V gene: TRBV5-6; J gene: TRBJ1-2; D gene: NA
CDR3 DNA: TGTGCCAGCACCAGACTAGCGGGTCTCCGCGGAGATACGCAGTATTTT; CDR3 protein: CASTRLAGLRGDTQYF; V gene: TRBV7-8; J gene: TRBJ2-3; D gene: TRBD2
CDR3 DNA: TGCGCCAGCAGTCCGGGACAGGACCCGAGGGGATACACCTTC; CDR3 protein: CASSPGQDPRGYTF; V gene: TRBV10-1; J gene: TRBJ1-2; D gene: TRBD1
CDR3 DNA: TGTGCCAGCACAGGACTAGCGGGAACCAACACCGGGGAGCTGTTTTTT; CDR3 protein: CASTGLAGTNTGELFF; V gene: TRBV2; J gene: TRBJ2-2; D gene: TRBD2
CDR3 DNA: TGTGCCACGGGAAAGGGGCGGGACTCCTACGAGCAGTACTTC; CDR3 protein: CATGKGRDSYEQYF; V gene: TRBV19; J gene: TRBJ2-7; D gene: NA
CDR3 DNA: TGTGCCAGCAGCTGGAGGGACAGGGAGTGGGGTGGGCCCCAGCATTTT; CDR3 protein: CASSWRDREWGGPQHF; V gene: TRBV7-3; J gene: TRBJ1-5; D gene: TRBD1
CDR3 DNA: TGTGCCAGCAGCTTAGGTTACAGTCCCGCTGGCACAGATACGCAGTATTTT; CDR3 protein: CASSLGYSPAGTDTQYF; V gene: TRBV7-9; J gene: TRBJ2-3; D gene: NA
CDR3 DNA: TGTGCCAGCAGTGATCTGTCTAGCGGGATGGATGAGCAGTTCTTC; CDR3 protein: CASSDLSSGMDEQFF; V gene: TRBV6-4; J gene: TRBJ2-1; D gene: TRBD2
CDR3 DNA: TGCGCCAGCAGCTTGATAACAGGTGGAAACACCATATATTTT; CDR3 protein: CASSLITGGNTIYF; V gene: TRBV5-1; J gene: TRBJ1-3; D gene: NA